Presented here are 5 T cell receptor beta chains from one specimen sequenced in a study of blood T cell repertoires in COVID-19. Sequenced by immunoSEQ multiplex PCR; TCRdb stores in-frame clones only, minus some. The sample lists more than 95,000 clones; around 83% were seen once. Sequencing was done on a sample of peripheral blood. The receptor set was obtained from a man older than 75 with active or convalescent COVID-19.

The chain joins TRBV4-2 to TRBJ2-1, with D tentatively TRBD2 (7 bases). The CDR3 consists of 17 residues. The germline V gene has CDR1 LGHNA and CDR2 YNFKEQ. Trimming took 0 bases from V and 7 from J, leaving 19 bases between them. The CDR3 protein is CASSQDLRGGPRNEQFF. DNA of the CDR3: TGTGCCAGCAGCCAAGATCTAAGGGGGGGGCCTCGTAATGAGCAGTTCTTC.

The DNA for the CDR3 is TGTGCCAGCAGTTACGTGGGCAATTCGGCTGAAGCTTTCTTT. It translates to CASSYVGNSAEAFF. The chain couples TRBV6-2 or TRBV6-3 to TRBJ1-1, with D unclear. CDR1 and CDR2 (germline): MNHEY, SVGEGT. There are 14 residues in the CDR3. Trimming took off 2 bases at V and 6 bases at J, with 13 bases between the two ends.

This chain connects TRBV6-6 to TRBJ2-4; tentatively, D is TRBD2 (5 bases). CDR3 size: 20 residues. Trimming pared 5 bases from V and 4 bases from J, leaving 30 bases between. Germline V gene data show CDR1 as MNHNY and CDR2 as SVGAGI (reference sequence). CDR3 in DNA: TGTGCCAGCAGTCCGGACTTTCTATCCCTCCCCCTCCCATCAAAAAACATTCAGTACTTC. Protein: CASSPDFLSLPLPSKNIQYF.

The CDR3 coding sequence is TGTGCCAGCAGCTTGGGCACCGGGACAGTTACCTACGAGCAGTACTTC. Translating it yields CASSLGTGTVTYEQYF. The chain joins TRBV5-4 to TRBJ2-7; 7 bases agree with TRBD1. This CDR3 contains 16 residues. Germline values: CDR1 SGHNT, CDR2 YYREEE (reference sequence). V was clipped by 0 bases and J by 2 bases; unmatched bases: 8.

The gene calls are TRBV7-8 and TRBJ1-3; no clear D. The V and J ends lost 5 bases and 0 bases respectively, with 8 bases between them. Germline V gives CDR1 SGHVS, CDR2 FQNEAQ. The CDR3 covers 14 residues. The CDR3 DNA follows: TGTGCCAGCAGCCACCGGGGCTCTGGAAACACCATATATTTT. Translating it yields CASSHRGSGNTIYF.